Listed below are T cell receptor beta chains from one sample, sequenced in a study of molecular identifiers for immune sequencing clone quantification. TCRdb passed the PCR reads through MiXCR, listing each CDR3 protein once. The sample records 85,000 to 90,000 distinct CDR3 sequences, roughly 25% being singletons. The source material was naive CD8+ T cells from blood, with Jurkat cell RNA spiked in. The receptors come from a human donor in good health. Some libraries in this study had Jurkat cell RNA spiked in. The CDR3 runs from the conserved cysteine through the conserved F or W. The D gene is left open where the match is weak. The listing skips clone size in some rows; elsewhere it reads once, few, many or a size class.

V: TRBV7-9; size: many; J: TRBJ2-1; D: TRBD2; length: 18; DNA: TGTGCCAGCAGCTCACTAGCGGGGCAAACTAGCTCCTACAATGAGCAGTTCTTC; CDR3: CASSSLAGQTSSYNEQFF
V: TRBV15; size: many; J: TRBJ1-1; D: -; length: 14; DNA: TGTGCCACCAGCAGAGTGGAGGTCTACACTGAAGCTTTCTTT; CDR3: CATSRVEVYTEAFF
V: TRBV7-9; size: few; J: TRBJ2-3; D: -; length: 17; DNA: TGTGCCAGCAGCTTAGCGCACACGGGGGGCAGCACAGATACGCAGTATTTT; CDR3: CASSLAHTGGSTDTQYF
V: TRBV11-2; size: many; J: TRBJ2-1; D: TRBD1; length: 15; DNA: TGTGCCAGCAGCTCGACAGGGAGCTCCTACAATGAGCAGTTCTTC; CDR3: CASSSTGSSYNEQFF
V: TRBV12-3/TRBV12-4; size: many; J: TRBJ2-4; D: -; length: 15; DNA: TGTGCCAGCAGTTTTGCAAGCGCTGCCAAAAACATTCAGTACTTC; CDR3: CASSFASAAKNIQYF
V: TRBV20-1; size: many; J: TRBJ2-7; D: -; length: 12; DNA: TGCAGTGCTAGAATATTGGATTACGAGCAGTACTTC; CDR3: CSARILDYEQYF
V: TRBV20-1; size: -; J: TRBJ2-1; D: TRBD2; length: 18; DNA: TGCAGTGCTAGACTCGCACCCGGACTAGCGGGTCCTTACAATGAGCAGTTCTTC; CDR3: CSARLAPGLAGPYNEQFF
V: TRBV27; size: -; J: TRBJ2-2; D: -; length: 13; DNA: TGTGCCAGTCAGGTCTTTAACACCGGGGAGCTGTTTTTT; CDR3: CASQVFNTGELFF
V: TRBV3-1; size: many; J: TRBJ2-3; D: -; length: 19; DNA: TGTGCCAGCAGCCAAGATAAGATGGGCGGGGCAATGGCGGAAGATACGCAGTATTTT; CDR3: CASSQDKMGGAMAEDTQYF
V: TRBV28; size: many; J: TRBJ2-3; D: -; length: 13; DNA: TGTGCCAGCAGTTTAAGGAGCACAGATACGCAGTATTTT; CDR3: CASSLRSTDTQYF
V: TRBV9; size: few; J: TRBJ1-3; D: TRBD1; length: 16; DNA: TGTGCCAGCAGCGCCTTGGACAGGGAGGCTGGAAACACCATATATTTT; CDR3: CASSALDREAGNTIYF
V: TRBV4-3; size: few; J: TRBJ2-5; D: -; length: 17; DNA: TGCGCCAGCAGCCCCGGAAGCCGGGACCCGAGACAAGAGACCCAGTACTTC; CDR3: CASSPGSRDPRQETQYF
V: TRBV9; size: -; J: TRBJ2-7; D: -; length: 15; DNA: TGTGCCAGCAGCCCCGGGGCGGAGCCGACCTACGAGCAGTACTTC; CDR3: CASSPGAEPTYEQYF
V: TRBV6-5; size: -; J: TRBJ1-1; D: -; length: 13; DNA: TGTGCCAGCAGTTACTATGTGAACACTGAAGCTTTCTTT; CDR3: CASSYYVNTEAFF
V: TRBV18; size: few; J: TRBJ1-5; D: -; length: 14; DNA: TGTGCCAGCTCACCATTGGAGGACAATCAGCCCCAGCATTTT; CDR3: CASSPLEDNQPQHF
V: TRBV3-2; size: -; J: TRBJ1-1; D: -; length: 11; DNA: TGTACCAGCAGCCGGACAGAAGAAGCTTTCTTT; CDR3: CTSSRTEEAFF
V: TRBV7-6; size: many; J: TRBJ1-1; D: TRBD1; length: 14; DNA: TGTGCCAGCAGCCCCCGAGGACAGGGAACTGAAGCTTTCTTT; CDR3: CASSPRGQGTEAFF
V: TRBV4-1; size: many; J: TRBJ2-6; D: TRBD1; length: 17; DNA: TGCGCCAGCAGCCAAGATGTCGACAGGGATGATTTCAACGTCCTGACTTTC; CDR3: CASSQDVDRDDFNVLTF
V: TRBV11-2; size: -; J: TRBJ2-1; D: -; length: 13; DNA: TGTGCCAGCAGCTTAGGACTTGACAATGAGCAGTTCTTC; CDR3: CASSLGLDNEQFF
V: TRBV7-2; size: -; J: TRBJ2-7; D: -; length: 14; DNA: TGTGCCAGCAGCTACGGACAGAGCTCCTACGAGCAGCACTTC; CDR3: CASSYGQSSYEQHF
V: TRBV3-1; size: -; J: TRBJ2-2; D: -; length: 17; DNA: TGTGCCAGCAGCCATAAACCTGGGACTGGAAACACCGGGGAGCTGTTTTTT; CDR3: CASSHKPGTGNTGELFF